This T cell receptor (beta chain) was retrieved from a study of T cell responses to AZD1222 COVID-19 vaccine. Background on the study: Pooled together were second doses at about 4 or about 12 weeks. Points from the study as a whole: Most donors were white British, females outnumbered males, and clonal diversity was possibly underestimated. Vaccine-associated CD4 TCRs spanned spike, dominant at 160-218 and 743-854.

Comment on this clone: Its antigen is undetermined.

The CDR3 sequence is 16 residues long. After removal of 0 bases from V and 6 bases from J, the junction contained 4 bases not matched to a gene. The germline V gene has CDR1 SGHTA and CDR2 FQGNSA. TCRdb's copy holds only in-frame clones and misses some; the assay was immunoSEQ multiplex PCR. The data show roughly 99,000 clones, 89% seen once. This chain uses TRBV7-2 with TRBJ2-3, with 12 nucleotides matching TRBD2. The TCR originated in an adult in good health. Source: peripheral blood, taken on day 0 of AZD1222 vaccination. In DNA form, the CDR3 reads TGTGCCAGCAGCTTAGCGCTAGCGGGAGGGCTCGATACGCAGTATTTT. Amino acid sequence: CASSLALAGGLDTQYF.